This T cell receptor (beta chain) is drawn from a study of T cells in Graves' hyperthyroidism and ophthalmopathy. General study results and limits: Before onset, by a median of around six months, the model predicted ophthalmopathy.

A word on this clonotype: The antigen is not known.

Predating any ophthalmopathy symptoms, the blood sample was taken at first hyperthyroidism diagnosis. The CDR3 consists of 20 residues. V shed 3 bases and J 2 bases; nucleotides not matched to a gene: 14. Germline V CDR1 and CDR2: SGHKS, YYEKEE (reference sequence). TCR beta CDR3 regions were amplified from RNA. The study used the HTBI primer set for a first-round RT-PCR of the TCR CDR3. MiXCR, applied by TCRdb to the multiplex PCR reads, yields one record per CDR3 protein. The sample gives more than 300,000 distinct CDR3 sequences, approximately 18% of which show up once; 34% is in the top ten. V usage is TRBV5-5 and J usage is TRBJ2-3; 14 nucleotides line up with TRBD2. The clonotype was recovered from a woman in her thirties with Graves' hyperthyroidism that later progressed to Graves' ophthalmopathy. Sample: blood. Written as DNA, the CDR3 is TGTGCCAGCAGCTCCAGGACTAGCGGGGGGCCTTGGGGTATCACAGATACGCAGTATTTT. Its translation: CASSSRTSGGPWGITDTQYF.